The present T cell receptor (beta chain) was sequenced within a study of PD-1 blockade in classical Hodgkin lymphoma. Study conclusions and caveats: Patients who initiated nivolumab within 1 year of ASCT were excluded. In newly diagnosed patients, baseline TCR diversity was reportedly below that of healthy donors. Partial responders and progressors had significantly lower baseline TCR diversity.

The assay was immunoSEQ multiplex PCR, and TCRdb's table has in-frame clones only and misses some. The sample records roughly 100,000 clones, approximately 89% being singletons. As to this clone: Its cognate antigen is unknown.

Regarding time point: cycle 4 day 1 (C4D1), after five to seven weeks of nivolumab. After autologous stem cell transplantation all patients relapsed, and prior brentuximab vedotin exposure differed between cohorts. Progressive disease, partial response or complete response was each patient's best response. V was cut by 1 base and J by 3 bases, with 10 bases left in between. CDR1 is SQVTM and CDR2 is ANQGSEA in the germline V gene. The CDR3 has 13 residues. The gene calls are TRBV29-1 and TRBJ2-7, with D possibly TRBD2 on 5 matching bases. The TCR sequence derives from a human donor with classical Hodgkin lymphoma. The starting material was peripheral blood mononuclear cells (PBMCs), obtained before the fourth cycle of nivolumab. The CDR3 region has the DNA TGCAGCGTTGAAGGAGGGCCTCTCTACGAGCAGTACTTC. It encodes CSVEGGPLYEQYF.